What follows are 29 T cell receptor beta chains derived from one specimen sequenced in a study of T cell responses to AZD1222 COVID-19 vaccine. Assay: immunoSEQ multiplex PCR; the TCRdb copy retains only in-frame clones and omits some. The data show about 150,000 clones, about nine tenths seen once. This specimen consisted of peripheral blood, obtained on day 0 of MenACWY control vaccination. The origin of the receptors is an adult in good health.

The chain combines TRBV9 with TRBJ2-2, with TRBD1 matching 7 bases. Per germline, CDR1 SGDLS and CDR2 YYNGEE. V lost 0 bases and J lost 8; bases outside the gene matches: 4. The length of the CDR3 is 14 residues. CDR3 protein: CASSVVGGAGELFF. CDR3 nucleotide sequence: TGTGCCAGCAGCGTAGTAGGGGGCGCGGGGGAGCTGTTTTTT. Full variable domain (missing parts from reference TRBV9 and TRBJ2-2): DSGVTQTPKHLITATGQRVTLRCSPRSGDLSVYWYQQSLDQGLQFLIQYYNGEERAKGNILERFSAQQFPDLHSELNLSSLELGDSALYFCASSVVGGAGELFFGEGSRLTVL.

The rearrangement links TRBV24-1 to TRBJ2-5, with 10 bases lining up with TRBD2. The ends lost 4 bases at V and 5 bases at J; junction bases unmatched: 9. The CDR3 covers 16 residues. Germline V gene data show CDR1 as KGHDR and CDR2 as SFDVKD. The DNA for the CDR3 is TGTGCCACCAGTGACCCGACTAGCGGGCTCTTGGAGACCCAGTACTTC. Translated: CATSDPTSGLLETQYF.

The chain links TRBV7-2 to TRBJ1-2; 11 bases align to TRBD1. The junction had 5 bases not matched to a gene; V was cut back by 1 base and J by 7 bases. CDR3 length: 15 amino acids. The germline gives CDR1 SGHTA, CDR2 FQGNSA. CDR3 sequence reads: CASSLDGQGAGGYTF. CDR3 coding DNA: TGTGCCAGCAGCTTAGACGGACAGGGGGCAGGTGGCTACACCTTC.

The rearrangement joins TRBV12-5 to TRBJ1-3; D is unresolved. The germline V and J ends were trimmed by 1 base and 6 bases, with 10 bases remaining between them. Germline V gene lookup returns CDR1 LGHNT and CDR2 FRNRAP. CDR3 size: 14 residues. The DNA for the CDR3 is TGTGCTAGTGGTTTGGGGGTCTCATCAAACACCATATATTTT. This gives the protein CASGLGVSSNTIYF.

The genes are TRBV10-3 and TRBJ1-3, with D hard to call. This CDR3 is built from 14 residues. Trimming left V 0 bases short and J 9 bases short, with 12 bases between. From germline, CDR1 is ENHRY and CDR2 SYGVKD. CDR3 sequence reads: CAISESNGEGTIYF. The CDR3 nucleotides are TGTGCCATCAGTGAGTCGAATGGCGAGGGCACCATATATTTT.

This chain uses TRBV11-2 with TRBJ1-5; 10 nucleotides align to TRBD1. Germline V CDR1 and CDR2: SGHAT, FQNNGV. The J segment lost 6 bases and the V segment lost 4 bases, leaving 9 bases of the junction unmatched. CDR3 length: 16 residues. Here the CDR3 DNA reads TGTGCCAGCAGCTCCGGGACAGGGGTCAGGTCTCAGCCCCAGCATTTT. Its protein is CASSSGTGVRSQPQHF. The whole variable domain, filled in from reference TRBV11-2 and TRBJ1-5, reads EAGVAQSPRYKIIEKRQSVAFWCNPISGHATLYWYQQILGQGPKLLIQFQNNGVVDDSQLPKDRFSAERLKGVDSTLKIQPAKLEDSAVYLCASSSGTGVRSQPQHFGDGTRLSIL.

This rearrangement joins TRBV11-2 to TRBJ1-1; 11 positions match TRBD1. Germline lookup yields CDR1 SGHAT and CDR2 FQNNGV. The CDR3 sequence is 17 residues long. Trimming took 5 bases from V and 0 from J; bases not matched to a gene: 8. The CDR3 here is CASSPIGQGAMNTEAFF. The CDR3 DNA reads as TGTGCCAGCAGCCCAATCGGACAGGGGGCTATGAACACTGAAGCTTTCTTT.

The chain carries TRBV28 and TRBJ1-6; unclear D gene. Germline V lookup: CDR1 MDHEN, CDR2 SYDVKM. Deletions cut 4 bases from V and 0 bases from J, with 4 bases between. This CDR3 contains 14 residues. The chain's CDR3 is CASSSNSYNSPLHF. The CDR3 nucleotides read TGTGCCAGCAGTTCAAACTCCTATAATTCACCCCTCCACTTT.

The chain carries TRBV9 and TRBJ2-3, with 12 positions matching TRBD2. Looked up from germline, CDR1 is SGDLS and CDR2 is YYNGEE. With V trimmed by 7 bases and J by 3 bases, 9 bases remained unmatched. The CDR3 is made up of 16 amino acids. This CDR3 is CASGPSGRARTDTQYF. Here the CDR3 DNA reads TGTGCCAGCGGGCCTAGCGGGAGGGCCCGTACAGATACGCAGTATTTT. The full variable domain, with the rest looked up from reference TRBV9 and TRBJ2-3, is DSGVTQTPKHLITATGQRVTLRCSPRSGDLSVYWYQQSLDQGLQFLIQYYNGEERAKGNILERFSAQQFPDLHSELNLSSLELGDSALYFCASGPSGRARTDTQYFGPGTRLTVL.

This chain links TRBV6-5 with TRBJ2-2; D gene ambiguous. V was pared by 6 bases and J by 3 bases, with 11 bases between. The CDR3 is made up of 14 amino acids. Germline V gene sequence: CDR1 MNHEY, CDR2 SVGAGI. CDR3 in DNA: TGTGCCAGCAGGTGGGATAGAGACACCGGGGAGCTGTTTTTT. Protein sequence: CASRWDRDTGELFF.

The chain carries TRBV2 and TRBJ2-3, with 8 bases aligning to TRBD2. V lost 3 bases, J lost 2 bases, and 4 bases stayed unmatched. Germline V gene data show CDR1 as SNHLY and CDR2 as FYNNEI. The CDR3 length is 15 residues. DNA of the CDR3: TGTGCCAGCAGTGATGCGGGACTAGTCACAGATACGCAGTATTTT. Translated: CASSDAGLVTDTQYF. The full variable domain, its missing parts supplied by reference TRBV2 and TRBJ2-3, is EPEVTQTPSHQVTQMGQEVILRCVPISNHLYFYWYRQILGQKVEFLVSFYNNEISEKSEIFDDQFSVERPDGSNFTLKIRSTKLEDSAMYFCASSDAGLVTDTQYFGPGTRLTVL.

This chain uses TRBV24-1 with TRBJ2-1; D perhaps matches TRBD2 (5 bases). V lost 3 bases and J 2 bases, leaving 13 bases between the germline ends. This CDR3 contains 16 residues. The germline V gene has CDR1 KGHDR and CDR2 SFDVKD. The CDR3 nucleotides read TGTGCCACCAGTGATAGGACTCCTACCCCCTACAATGAGCAGTTCTTC. Translation gives CATSDRTPTPYNEQFF.

This chain connects TRBV4-3 to TRBJ1-1; D uncertain. V was pared by 3 bases and J by 3 bases, with 14 bases between. This CDR3 region has 15 residues. Germline values: CDR1 LGHNA, CDR2 YSLEER. CDR3 nucleotide sequence: TGCGCCAGCAGCCAGTATCGGTTTGGGGACACTGAAGCTTTCTTT. It codes for CASSQYRFGDTEAFF.

This rearrangement joins TRBV5-5 to TRBJ1-3, with unresolved D. Germline CDR1 reads SGHKS; CDR2 reads YYEKEE (reference sequence). The V and J ends lost 4 bases and 0 bases respectively, with 5 bases between them. CDR3 length equals 13 residues. The CDR3 DNA is TGTGCCAGCAGCCTCAACTCTGGAAACACCATATATTTT. Translation gives CASSLNSGNTIYF.

The J gene is TRBJ1-1, the V gene TRBV3-1 (or the pseudogene TRBV3-2), with D hard to call. V was trimmed by 4 bases and J by 5 bases, leaving 5 bases between them. The CDR3 extends over 11 amino acids. The germline gives CDR1 LGHDT, CDR2 YNNKEL (reference sequence). The CDR3 DNA is TGTGCCAGCAGCCGAGGGACTGAAGCTTTCTTT. This codes for CASSRGTEAFF.

This chain links TRBV27 with TRBJ1-2; 7 nucleotides match TRBD1. CDR3 size: 14 residues. CDR1 is MNHEY and CDR2 is SMNVEV in the germline V gene (reference sequence). Trimming cost V 3 bases and J 6 bases; bases outside gene matches: 7. The CDR3 nucleotides read TGTGCCAGCAGTTTCCTACAGGGGAGGGATGGCTACACCTTC. Translated, it gives CASSFLQGRDGYTF.

The chain links TRBV28 to TRBJ2-1, with TRBD1 matching 11 bases. The CDR3 runs 16 residues. Germline V gives CDR1 MDHEN, CDR2 SYDVKM. V was pared by 4 bases and J by 6 bases, with 8 bases of the junction left unmatched. CDR3 region: CASSYALGTGGNEQFF. DNA for the CDR3: TGTGCCAGCAGTTACGCACTCGGGACAGGGGGCAATGAGCAGTTCTTC.

The rearrangement uses TRBV29-1 and TRBJ2-3; 7 bases map to TRBD1. CDR1 is SQVTM, CDR2 ANQGSEA, per germline. The CDR3 runs 14 residues. Trimming at V came to 4 bases and at J to 1 base, leaving 5 bases not matched to a gene. CDR3 DNA: TGCAGCGTTGCAACAGGGGCCCGCACAGATACGCAGTATTTT. It translates to CSVATGARTDTQYF.

CDR3 in amino acids: CASSIATAPSRGGETQYF. The CDR3 DNA follows: TGTGCCAGTAGTATAGCCACAGCCCCCTCCCGGGGGGGGGAGACCCAGTACTTC. V and J are TRBV19 and TRBJ2-5; TRBD2 agrees at 8 bases. The germline gives CDR1 LNHDA, CDR2 SQIVND (reference sequence). V lost 1 base to trimming and J lost 5 bases; unmatched junction nucleotides: 15. This CDR3 is 18 amino acids long.

The chain joins TRBV27 to TRBJ2-7, with a possible D match to TRBD1 (6 bases). Trimming pared 6 bases from V and 3 bases from J, leaving 12 bases between. Germline V gene data show CDR1 as MNHEY and CDR2 as SMNVEV (reference sequence). This CDR3 spans 13 amino acids. CDR3 sequence (DNA): TGTGCCAGCAGCCTGACAGGTATCTACGAGCAGTACTTC. Its protein is CASSLTGIYEQYF.

The chain links TRBV27 to TRBJ1-1; D is uncertain. V was clipped by 6 bases and J by 1 base, with 12 bases between them. Per germline, CDR1 MNHEY and CDR2 SMNVEV (reference sequence). The CDR3 runs 14 residues. The CDR3 sequence is CASRPGRRNTEAFF. CDR3 nucleotides: TGTGCCAGCAGGCCTGGACGGAGGAACACTGAAGCTTTCTTT.

The chain uses TRBV7-2 and TRBJ2-3; tentative D call: TRBD2 (6 bases). Trimming removed 0 bases at V and 8 bases at J, with 15 bases between. The CDR3 is 15 amino acids. Germline lookup yields CDR1 SGHTA and CDR2 FQGNSA. In nucleotides, the CDR3 is TGTGCCAGCAGCTTAGCGGCGGGATCTTCGGGTACGCAGTATTTT. Amino acid sequence: CASSLAAGSSGTQYF.

The chain uses TRBV5-1 and TRBJ1-1, with a weak D call TRBD1 (6 bases). CDR3 size: 14 residues. Germline V gene data show CDR1 as SGHRS and CDR2 as YFSETQ. V was cut by 3 bases and J by 3 bases, with 12 bases left in between. The CDR3 DNA sequence: TGCGCCAGCAGCTCGTACAGGGAGGACACTGAAGCTTTCTTT. This translates into CASSSYREDTEAFF.

This rearrangement joins TRBV5-1 to TRBJ1-3; D may be TRBD1 (5 bases). The CDR3 has 12 amino acids. The ends were cut back, 5 bases at V and 2 bases at J, with 5 bases in the middle. Germline V lookup: CDR1 SGHRS, CDR2 YFSETQ. This chain's CDR3 is CASRDTGNTIYF. Here the CDR3 DNA reads TGCGCCAGCAGGGACACTGGAAACACCATATATTTT.

The chain is built from TRBV3-1 (or the pseudogene TRBV3-2) and TRBJ1-6; weak D call: TRBD1 (5 bases). Germline V gives CDR1 LGHDT, CDR2 YNNKEL (reference sequence). V was cut by 3 bases and J by 8 bases, with 11 bases left in between. CDR3 size: 14 residues. This CDR3 is CASSQQGRDSPLHF. The CDR3 DNA reads as TGTGCCAGCAGCCAGCAGGGTCGAGATTCACCCCTCCACTTT.

The V and J genes are TRBV7-8 and TRBJ2-7, with 7 bases identical to TRBD1. Germline CDR1 is SGHVS and CDR2 is FQNEAQ. The junction had 7 bases not matched to a gene; V was cut back by 5 bases and J by 3 bases. This CDR3 has 14 residues. CDR3 nucleotides: TGTGCCAGCAGCGTCAGACAGGGTCTCTACGAGCAGTACGTC. Translated: CASSVRQGLYEQYV.

This clone was counted a single time. This rearrangement joins TRBV3-1 (or the pseudogene TRBV3-2) to TRBJ1-1; a possible D gene is TRBD1 (6 bases). The V and J ends lost 0 bases and 6 bases respectively, with 11 bases between them. The CDR3 runs 14 residues. From germline, CDR1 is LGHDT and CDR2 YNNKEL (reference sequence). The CDR3 spells CASSQEQGVSEAFF. CDR3 bases: TGTGCCAGCAGCCAAGAACAGGGTGTATCTGAAGCTTTCTTT.

The chain has TRBV24-1 and TRBJ2-7; 8 nucleotides agree with TRBD1. Germline lookup yields CDR1 KGHDR and CDR2 SFDVKD. Trimming took 6 bases from V and 0 from J; bases not matched to a gene: 9. The CDR3 totals 16 residues. The CDR3 region has the DNA TGTGCCACCAGTCAGGGGGCGGATTTCCCCTCCTACGAGCAGTACTTC. It specifies CATSQGADFPSYEQYF.

The genes are TRBV3-1 (or the pseudogene TRBV3-2) and TRBJ2-3; 12 nucleotides agree with TRBD2. The junction had 9 bases not matched to a gene; V was cut back by 3 bases and J by 8 bases. CDR1 and CDR2 (germline): LGHDT, YNNKEL (reference sequence). This CDR3 has 16 residues. CDR3 loop: CASSQTSGGREGTQYF. The CDR3 DNA reads as TGTGCCAGCAGCCAGACTAGCGGGGGTCGCGAGGGTACGCAGTATTTT.